These T cell receptor beta chains were read from a single sample in a study of shared clonotypes between healthy human individuals. Some clones are missing from TCRdb's copy, which holds only in-frame ones; the method was immunoSEQ multiplex PCR. The table lists a few million clones, about nine tenths of them singletons, with around 0.38% in the top ten. The sample comprised naive CD4+ T cells from PBMCs. The receptor set was obtained from a man aged 18 to 30 in good health. Some clones in this sample may be carry-over from other donors' samples. Both conserved end residues are part of each CDR3. Fields, in order: CDR3 protein, CDR3 DNA, D gene, J gene, V gene, clone size. A D gene is named only where the DNA matches it firmly. Clone size is given for some rows only: seen once, a few or many times, or a class if the clone is expanded.

cdr3_aa: CAINPGGGPGNEQFF; cdr3_nt: TGTGCCATCAACCCCGGGGGAGGGCCGGGGAATGAGCAGTTCTTC; d_call: TRBD2; j_call: TRBJ2-1; v_call: TRBV10-3; clone_size: .
cdr3_aa: CASSLRREGGNQPQHF; cdr3_nt: TGTGCCAGCTCCCTCAGAAGGGAAGGCGGCAATCAGCCCCAGCATTTT; d_call: .; j_call: TRBJ1-5; v_call: TRBV18; clone_size: .
cdr3_aa: CASSYKIQGFRAFF; cdr3_nt: TGTGCCAGCAGTTACAAGATCCAGGGGTTTCGGGCTTTCTTT; d_call: .; j_call: TRBJ1-1; v_call: TRBV6-5; clone_size: .
cdr3_aa: CASSPRQGQPQHF; cdr3_nt: TGCGCCAGCAGCCCGCGGCAGGGTCAGCCCCAGCATTTT; d_call: .; j_call: TRBJ1-5; v_call: TRBV4-3; clone_size: .
cdr3_aa: CSASGGREQFF; cdr3_nt: TGCAGTGCTTCAGGGGGCCGTGAGCAGTTCTTC; d_call: TRBD1; j_call: TRBJ2-1; v_call: TRBV20-1; clone_size: .
cdr3_aa: CASSLRLARGADTQYF; cdr3_nt: TGTGCCAGCAGCTTGAGACTAGCGAGGGGGGCAGATACGCAGTATTTT; d_call: TRBD2; j_call: TRBJ2-3; v_call: TRBV7-3; clone_size: .
cdr3_aa: CASSEPKDRGRIHEQYF; cdr3_nt: TGCGCCAGCAGTGAGCCAAAGGACAGGGGGCGCATCCACGAGCAGTACTTC; d_call: TRBD1; j_call: TRBJ2-7; v_call: TRBV10-2; clone_size: once
cdr3_aa: CASSPARPTTDTQYF; cdr3_nt: TGCGCCAGCAGCCCGGCGCGGCCAACCACAGATACGCAGTATTTT; d_call: .; j_call: TRBJ2-3; v_call: TRBV5-1; clone_size: .
cdr3_aa: CASSLTSGRDSYEQYF; cdr3_nt: TGTGCCAGCAGCTTGACTAGCGGGAGGGATTCCTACGAGCAGTACTTC; d_call: TRBD2; j_call: TRBJ2-7; v_call: TRBV5-4; clone_size: .
cdr3_aa: CASSLPDRGNEAFF; cdr3_nt: TGTGCCAGCAGCTTACCCGACAGGGGAAACGAAGCTTTCTTT; d_call: TRBD1; j_call: TRBJ1-1; v_call: TRBV7-9; clone_size: .
cdr3_aa: CASSLFGHHISNQPQHF; cdr3_nt: TGTGCCAGCAGTTTATTCGGGCACCACATTAGCAATCAGCCCCAGCATTTT; d_call: .; j_call: TRBJ1-5; v_call: TRBV28; clone_size: .
cdr3_aa: CASSEFPQYNEQFF; cdr3_nt: TGTGCCAGCAGTGAATTCCCACAATACAATGAGCAGTTCTTC; d_call: .; j_call: TRBJ2-1; v_call: TRBV25-1; clone_size: .
cdr3_aa: CASSRSLATNYEQYF; cdr3_nt: TGTGCCAGCAGTCGATCCTTGGCTACCAACTACGAGCAGTACTTC; d_call: .; j_call: TRBJ2-7; v_call: TRBV6-5; clone_size: .
cdr3_aa: CASSDGNSNIEKLFF; cdr3_nt: TGTGCCAGCAGTGATGGTAACAGCAACATTGAAAAACTGTTTTTT; d_call: .; j_call: TRBJ1-4; v_call: TRBV25-1; clone_size: .
cdr3_aa: CASSPRRGNTEAFF; cdr3_nt: TGTGCCAGCAGCCCGCGCCGGGGAAACACTGAAGCTTTCTTT; d_call: .; j_call: TRBJ1-1; v_call: TRBV7-8; clone_size: .
cdr3_aa: CASSLRGQETQYF; cdr3_nt: TGTGCCAGCAGCTTAAGGGGCCAAGAGACCCAGTACTTC; d_call: .; j_call: TRBJ2-5; v_call: TRBV5-4; clone_size: .
cdr3_aa: CARTNPGLAGVEPSTDTQYF; cdr3_nt: TGTGCCAGAACAAACCCCGGACTAGCGGGAGTTGAGCCTAGCACAGATACGCAGTATTTT; d_call: TRBD2; j_call: TRBJ2-3; v_call: TRBV2; clone_size: .
cdr3_aa: CASSQGDEQFF; cdr3_nt: TGTGCCAGCAGCCAGGGAGATGAGCAGTTCTTC; d_call: .; j_call: TRBJ2-1; v_call: TRBV14; clone_size: .
cdr3_aa: CASEGTSGRSGEQFF; cdr3_nt: TGTGCCAGCGAAGGGACTAGCGGGAGATCTGGTGAGCAGTTCTTC; d_call: TRBD2; j_call: TRBJ2-1; v_call: TRBV7-7; clone_size: .
cdr3_aa: CASLLGGGGWEQYF; cdr3_nt: TGTGCCAGCCTACTGGGAGGGGGCGGTTGGGAGCAGTACTTC; d_call: .; j_call: TRBJ2-7; v_call: TRBV11-2; clone_size: .
cdr3_aa: CATLVPGTYYGYTF; cdr3_nt: TGTGCCACCCTCGTGCCGGGAACGTACTATGGCTACACCTTC; d_call: .; j_call: TRBJ1-2; v_call: TRBV28; clone_size: .
cdr3_aa: CASSWGYPGNTIYF; cdr3_nt: TGTGCCAGCAGCTGGGGGTATCCTGGAAACACCATATATTTT; d_call: .; j_call: TRBJ1-3; v_call: TRBV7-9; clone_size: .
cdr3_aa: CASTYGNGYTF; cdr3_nt: TGTGCCAGCACCTACGGGAATGGCTACACCTTC; d_call: .; j_call: TRBJ1-2; v_call: TRBV28; clone_size: .
cdr3_aa: CASIRRGTGQGSYGYTF; cdr3_nt: TGTGCCAGCATCCGGAGAGGGACAGGGCAAGGATCTTATGGCTACACCTTC; d_call: TRBD1; j_call: TRBJ1-2; v_call: TRBV28; clone_size: .
cdr3_aa: CASRGLASTDTQYF; cdr3_nt: TGTGCCAGCAGGGGACTAGCGTCCACAGATACGCAGTATTTT; d_call: TRBD2; j_call: TRBJ2-3; v_call: TRBV14; clone_size: once
cdr3_aa: CASSLEPASNQPQHF; cdr3_nt: TGTGCCAGCAGCTTAGAGCCGGCTAGCAATCAGCCCCAGCATTTT; d_call: .; j_call: TRBJ1-5; v_call: TRBV7-2; clone_size: .
cdr3_aa: CASSSLRLAQQETQYF; cdr3_nt: TGTGCCAGTAGTTCGCTCCGACTAGCGCAACAAGAGACCCAGTACTTC; d_call: TRBD2; j_call: TRBJ2-5; v_call: TRBV19; clone_size: .
cdr3_aa: CASRQQGWIKAFF; cdr3_nt: TGTGCCAGTAGACAACAGGGGTGGATTAAAGCTTTCTTT; d_call: TRBD1; j_call: TRBJ1-1; v_call: TRBV19; clone_size: .
cdr3_aa: CAWSAFFGDGYTF; cdr3_nt: TGTGCCTGGAGTGCATTCTTCGGGGATGGCTACACCTTC; d_call: .; j_call: TRBJ1-2; v_call: TRBV30; clone_size: .
cdr3_aa: CASSYGPGVGQPQHF; cdr3_nt: TGTGCCAGCAGTTACGGGCCAGGGGTAGGTCAGCCCCAGCATTTT; d_call: .; j_call: TRBJ1-5; v_call: TRBV6-6; clone_size: .
cdr3_aa: CASSVGTGADTQYF; cdr3_nt: TGTGCCAGCAGCGTCGGGACAGGGGCAGATACGCAGTATTTT; d_call: TRBD1; j_call: TRBJ2-3; v_call: TRBV7-2; clone_size: .
cdr3_aa: CASSHSSGTSQGEQYF; cdr3_nt: TGTGCCAGCAGCCACTCTTCCGGGACCAGCCAGGGCGAGCAGTACTTC; d_call: .; j_call: TRBJ2-7; v_call: TRBV4-2; clone_size: .
cdr3_aa: CASSTGTVNTEAFF; cdr3_nt: TGTGCCAGCAGCACCGGGACGGTGAACACTGAAGCTTTCTTT; d_call: .; j_call: TRBJ1-1; v_call: TRBV9; clone_size: .
cdr3_aa: CASSGRQAVSYNEQFF; cdr3_nt: TGTGCCAGCAGCGGGCGACAGGCCGTCTCCTACAATGAGCAGTTCTTC; d_call: .; j_call: TRBJ2-1; v_call: TRBV7-8; clone_size: .
cdr3_aa: CASSSSGRDDEQFF; cdr3_nt: TGTGCCAGCAGTTCGAGCGGGAGAGATGATGAGCAGTTCTTC; d_call: TRBD2; j_call: TRBJ2-1; v_call: TRBV28; clone_size: .
cdr3_aa: CASSLGRDFRSYNEQFF; cdr3_nt: TGTGCCAGCAGCTTAGGCCGGGACTTTCGCTCCTACAATGAGCAGTTCTTC; d_call: .; j_call: TRBJ2-1; v_call: TRBV11-2; clone_size: .
cdr3_aa: CASSQEGGSYGEQYF; cdr3_nt: TGCGCCAGCAGCCAAGAAGGAGGGTCCTACGGGGAGCAGTACTTC; d_call: .; j_call: TRBJ2-7; v_call: TRBV4-1; clone_size: once
cdr3_aa: CASRWTSGSFGELFF; cdr3_nt: TGTGCCAGCAGATGGACTAGCGGGAGTTTCGGGGAGCTGTTTTTT; d_call: TRBD2; j_call: TRBJ2-2; v_call: TRBV28; clone_size: .
cdr3_aa: CASSALGLASWVEGGDTQYF; cdr3_nt: TGTGCCAGCAGCGCCCTGGGGTTAGCGTCGTGGGTGGAAGGCGGAGATACGCAGTATTTT; d_call: .; j_call: TRBJ2-3; v_call: TRBV9; clone_size: .
cdr3_aa: CASVQTGGTYNEQFF; cdr3_nt: TGCGCCAGCGTCCAGACAGGGGGCACCTACAATGAGCAGTTCTTC; d_call: TRBD1; j_call: TRBJ2-1; v_call: TRBV5-1; clone_size: .
cdr3_aa: CAWSVISGISFQFF; cdr3_nt: TGTGCCTGGAGTGTAATCAGCGGGATATCGTTTCAGTTCTTC; d_call: TRBD2; j_call: TRBJ2-1; v_call: TRBV30; clone_size: .
cdr3_aa: CASSLDLAGAAQETQYF; cdr3_nt: TGTGCCAGCAGCTTAGATCTGGCCGGAGCCGCCCAAGAGACCCAGTACTTC; d_call: .; j_call: TRBJ2-5; v_call: TRBV7-6; clone_size: .
cdr3_aa: CAWNARQGYNEQFF; cdr3_nt: TGTGCCTGGAATGCCCGACAGGGGTACAATGAGCAGTTCTTC; d_call: TRBD1; j_call: TRBJ2-1; v_call: TRBV30; clone_size: .
cdr3_aa: CASSLPGASGTGELFF; cdr3_nt: TGTGCCAGCAGCTTACCTGGGGCTAGCGGGACCGGGGAGCTGTTTTTT; d_call: TRBD2; j_call: TRBJ2-2; v_call: TRBV7-3; clone_size: .
cdr3_aa: CASRLEGIQGRGNEQFF; cdr3_nt: TGTGCAAGTCGCTTAGAAGGTATCCAGGGTCGGGGGAATGAGCAGTTCTTC; d_call: .; j_call: TRBJ2-1; v_call: TRBV12-2; clone_size: .
cdr3_aa: CASSPDQGRNTEAFF; cdr3_nt: TGTGCCAGCTCACCGGATCAGGGGAGGAACACTGAAGCTTTCTTT; d_call: .; j_call: TRBJ1-1; v_call: TRBV18; clone_size: .
cdr3_aa: CASSLEGGTTEAFF; cdr3_nt: TGTGCCAGCAGCTTAGAAGGTGGGACCACTGAAGCTTTCTTT; d_call: .; j_call: TRBJ1-1; v_call: TRBV7-2; clone_size: .
cdr3_aa: CASSAGLAYEQFF; cdr3_nt: TGTGCCAGCAGTGCCGGACTAGCCTATGAGCAGTTCTTC; d_call: TRBD2; j_call: TRBJ2-1; v_call: TRBV6-1; clone_size: .
cdr3_aa: CASADTGPLNYGYTF; cdr3_nt: TGTGCCAGCGCTGATACAGGGCCTCTGAACTATGGCTACACCTTC; d_call: .; j_call: TRBJ1-2; v_call: TRBV28; clone_size: .
cdr3_aa: CASSLQWGSVETQYF; cdr3_nt: TGCGCCAGCAGCTTGCAGTGGGGTTCTGTTGAGACCCAGTACTTC; d_call: .; j_call: TRBJ2-5; v_call: TRBV5-1; clone_size: .
cdr3_aa: CASTGGQGQETQYF; cdr3_nt: TGCGCCAGCACCGGAGGACAGGGTCAAGAGACCCAGTACTTC; d_call: TRBD1; j_call: TRBJ2-5; v_call: TRBV5-1; clone_size: .
cdr3_aa: CSARDYYEQYF; cdr3_nt: TGCAGTGCTAGAGACTACTACGAGCAGTACTTC; d_call: .; j_call: TRBJ2-7; v_call: TRBV20-1; clone_size: .
cdr3_aa: CASSLSAAAYEQYF; cdr3_nt: TGTGCCAGCAGCTTATCGGCGGCAGCCTACGAGCAGTACTTC; d_call: .; j_call: TRBJ2-7; v_call: TRBV13; clone_size: .
cdr3_aa: CASSRTSGQETQYF; cdr3_nt: TGTGCCAGCAGCCGGACTAGCGGACAAGAGACCCAGTACTTC; d_call: TRBD2; j_call: TRBJ2-5; v_call: TRBV5-4; clone_size: .
cdr3_aa: CASSPPGVRYGYTF; cdr3_nt: TGTGCCAGCAGCCCGCCGGGGGTAAGATATGGCTACACCTTC; d_call: .; j_call: TRBJ1-2; v_call: TRBV14; clone_size: .